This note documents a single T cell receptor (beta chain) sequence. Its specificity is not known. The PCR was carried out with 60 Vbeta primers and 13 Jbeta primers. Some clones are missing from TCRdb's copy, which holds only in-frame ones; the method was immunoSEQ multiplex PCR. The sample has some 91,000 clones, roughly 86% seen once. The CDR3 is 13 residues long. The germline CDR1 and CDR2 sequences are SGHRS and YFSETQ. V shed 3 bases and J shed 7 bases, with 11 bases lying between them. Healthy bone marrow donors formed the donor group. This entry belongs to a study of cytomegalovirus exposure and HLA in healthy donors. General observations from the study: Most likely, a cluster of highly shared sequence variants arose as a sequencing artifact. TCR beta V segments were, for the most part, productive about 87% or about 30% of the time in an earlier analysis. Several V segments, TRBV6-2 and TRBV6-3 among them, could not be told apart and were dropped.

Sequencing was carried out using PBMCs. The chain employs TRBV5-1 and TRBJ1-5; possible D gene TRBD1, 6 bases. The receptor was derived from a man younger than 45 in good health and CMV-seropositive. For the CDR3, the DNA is TGCGCCAGCAGCTCTACAGGGAACCAGCCCCAGCATTTT. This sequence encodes CASSSTGNQPQHF.